Each of the 17 T cell receptor beta chains below was sequenced from the same sample in a study of early T cells in non-severe SARS-CoV-2 infection (dated by TCRdb to about 2021). Library preparation employed 5' RACE. The sequencing machine was a NextSeq 500. Using fastp trimming at Q25 and MiXCR clonotype assembly, TCRdb reanalyzed the public sequencing data and kept in-frame beta chains. Every CDR3 protein is listed once, alongside the most common genes and DNA of its rows. Present in this sample are around 68,000 distinct CDR3 sequences, 5.9% of which were seen just once. The leading ten clones occupy 3.4% of the sample. This material consisted of whole blood, taken at baseline. The receptors come from an adult who was a healthcare worker with PCR-confirmed SARS-CoV-2 infection or an uninfected control (not recorded which).

Many counts were recorded for this clonotype. The CDR3 coding sequence is TGTGCCAGCAGCTTGCCCTACGAGCAGTACTTC. Translation gives CASSLPYEQYF. The V gene is TRBV11-2, the J gene TRBJ2-7; D unclear. Trimming removed 3 bases from V and 2 bases from J, with 2 bases in between. Germline lookup yields CDR1 SGHAT and CDR2 FQNNGV. This CDR3 has 11 residues.

This clonotype was seen ten or more times. The chain has TRBV19 and TRBJ2-7, with TRBD2 matching over 7 bases. The CDR3 is made up of 13 amino acids. V shed 7 bases, J shed 4 bases, and the junction held 7 bases outside the gene matches. The germline CDR1 and CDR2 sequences are LNHDA and SQIVND (reference sequence). CDR3 sequence (DNA): TGTGCCAGTAACGGAGGGAGGGGTTACGAGCAGTACTTC. It specifies CASNGGRGYEQYF.

This clonotype has ten or more counts. The V call is TRBV5-1, the J call TRBJ2-3, with D maybe TRBD1 (5 bases). V dropped 0 bases and J dropped 0 bases, with 8 bases sitting between them. The V gene's germline CDR1 is SGHRS and CDR2 YFSETQ. The CDR3 runs 15 residues. The DNA of the CDR3 is TGCGCCAGCAGCTTGGGGGGCACCAGCACAGATACGCAGTATTTT. It codes for CASSLGGTSTDTQYF.

CDR3 in amino acids: CASSPIPGQLNTEAFF. For the CDR3, the DNA is TGTGCCAGCTCACCGATCCCGGGACAGTTGAACACTGAAGCTTTCTTT. This chain joins TRBV18 and TRBJ1-1, with 7 bases identical to TRBD1. Germline V gene sequence: CDR1 KGHSH, CDR2 LQKENI. After removal of 3 bases from V and 0 bases from J, the junction contained 7 bases not matched to a gene. The CDR3 contains 16 residues.

V gene TRBV6-5 combines with J gene TRBJ2-5, with D perhaps matching TRBD2 (6 bases). Germline V gene sequence: CDR1 MNHEY, CDR2 SVGAGI. V lost 2 bases to trimming and J lost 5 bases, with 18 bases between them. The CDR3 has 16 residues. In DNA form, the CDR3 reads TGTGCCAGCAGTTACAATCCCGGGACTCCCAAGGAGACCCAGTACTTC. This codes for CASSYNPGTPKETQYF.

This chain uses TRBV7-2 with TRBJ2-1; D remains unclear. Germline-derived CDR1 and CDR2 are SGHTA and FQGNSA. This CDR3 region has 14 residues. V was cut by 3 bases and J by 5 bases, with 11 bases left in between. CDR3 bases: TGTGCCAGCAGCTTGGGTCCAGCTAACAATGAGCAGTTCTTC. Amino acids: CASSLGPANNEQFF.

The chain carries TRBV18 and TRBJ1-1; D is undetermined. Germline CDR1 reads KGHSH; CDR2 reads LQKENI. The CDR3 spans 15 residues. V gave up 2 bases and J gave up 5 bases, with 15 bases separating them. CDR3 loop: CASSPTEDPRTEAFF. CDR3 coding DNA: TGTGCCAGCTCACCAACGGAGGATCCTAGAACTGAAGCTTTCTTT.

This clonotype was counted only a few times. The CDR3 coding sequence is TGCGCCAGCAGCCACAGGGAGAGGAGCGAACTGTTTTTT. This translates into CASSHRERSELFF. The chain is built from TRBV5-1 and TRBJ1-4, with TRBD1 as a possible D gene (6 bases). Germline V gene data show CDR1 as SGHRS and CDR2 as YFSETQ. The CDR3 extends over 13 amino acids. Trimming removed 4 bases at V and 12 bases at J, with 16 bases between.

V is TRBV20-1 and J is TRBJ2-2; D unclear. V lost 1 base, J lost 5 bases, and 5 bases lay in between. This CDR3 has 12 residues. Germline CDR1 DFQATT, CDR2 SNEGSKA (reference sequence). As DNA, the CDR3 is TGCAGTGCTAGAGCCTGGACCGGGGAGCTGTTTTTT. As protein: CSARAWTGELFF.

This clonotype appeared a few times. The chain joins TRBV7-9 to TRBJ2-1, with 8 bases lining up with TRBD2. Germline CDR1 reads SEHNR; CDR2 reads FQNEAQ (reference sequence). V lost 5 bases, J lost 3 bases, and 9 bases stayed unmatched. The CDR3 is 16 amino acids. CDR3 protein: CASSTTTSGGYNEQFF. The CDR3 DNA reads TGTGCCAGCAGCACGACTACTAGCGGAGGCTACAATGAGCAGTTCTTC. Using reference TRBV7-9 and TRBJ2-1 for the parts outside the CDR3, the full variable domain is DTGVSQNPRHKITKRGQNVTFRCDPISEHNRLYWYRQTLGQGPEFLTYFQNEAQLEKSRLLSDRFSAERPKGSFSTLEIQRTEQGDSAMYLCASSTTTSGGYNEQFFGPGTRLTVL.

Ten or more counts support this clonotype. The gene calls are TRBV18 and TRBJ2-7, with TRBD2 identical over 7 bases. The V gene's germline CDR1 is KGHSH and CDR2 LQKENI. V gave up 5 bases and J gave up 3 bases; unmatched junction bases: 7. This CDR3 comprises 14 residues. The CDR3 region is CASSSPGRNYEQYF. The DNA for the CDR3 is TGTGCCAGCTCATCCCCCGGGAGGAACTACGAGCAGTACTTC.

This chain uses TRBV7-6 with TRBJ2-1; 9 bases are shared with TRBD2. The CDR3 totals 15 residues. With V trimmed by 5 bases and J by 2 bases, 4 bases remained unmatched. Looked up from germline, CDR1 is SGHVS and CDR2 is FNYEAQ. CDR3 coding DNA: TGTGCCAGCAGCGTGCGGGAGGGCCCCTACAATGAGCAGTTCTTC. Protein sequence: CASSVREGPYNEQFF.

This clonotype showed up many times. V usage is TRBV4-3 and J usage is TRBJ1-3; D not resolved. The CDR3 covers 13 residues. Trimming left V 0 bases short and J 4 bases short, with 4 bases between. The V gene's germline CDR1 is LGHNA and CDR2 YSLEER. For the CDR3, the DNA is TGCGCCAGCAGCCAAGATAGAGGAAACACCATATATTTT. This encodes CASSQDRGNTIYF.

V gene TRBV2 combines with J gene TRBJ1-1; D uncertain. CDR1 and CDR2 (germline): SNHLY, FYNNEI. The CDR3 spans 13 residues. The V end lost 6 bases, the J end lost 0 bases, and 8 bases lay between the germline ends. The CDR3 is CASSQNLNTEAFF. The DNA for the CDR3 is TGTGCCAGCAGCCAAAATTTGAACACTGAAGCTTTCTTT.

The genes are TRBV29-1 and TRBJ1-1; D uncertain. The CDR3 spans 13 residues. Germline V gives CDR1 SQVTM, CDR2 ANQGSEA. The V and J ends lost 0 bases and 8 bases respectively, with 13 bases between them. Here the CDR3 reads CSVEDVSRVEAFF. The CDR3 nucleotides read TGCAGCGTTGAAGATGTGTCCCGGGTCGAAGCTTTCTTT.

This chain joins TRBV3-1 and TRBJ2-5, with TRBD1 identical over 7 bases. This CDR3 spans 14 amino acids. Per the germline V gene, CDR1 is LGHDT and CDR2 is YNNKEL (reference sequence). V was clipped by 1 base and J by 3 bases; unmatched bases: 2. CDR3 nucleotide sequence: TGTGCCAGCAGCCAAGTTGACAGGGAAGAGACCCAGTACTTC. Protein product: CASSQVDREETQYF.

There are many counts of this clonotype. V usage is TRBV7-9 and J usage is TRBJ1-5, with TRBD1 as a possible D gene (5 bases). The CDR3 extends over 14 amino acids. Trimming removed 2 bases from V and 4 bases from J, with 9 bases in between. Germline-derived CDR1 and CDR2 are SEHNR and FQNEAQ (reference sequence). The CDR3 DNA is TGTGCCAGCAGCTTACATTCAGGGAATCAGCCCCAGCATTTT. It codes for CASSLHSGNQPQHF.